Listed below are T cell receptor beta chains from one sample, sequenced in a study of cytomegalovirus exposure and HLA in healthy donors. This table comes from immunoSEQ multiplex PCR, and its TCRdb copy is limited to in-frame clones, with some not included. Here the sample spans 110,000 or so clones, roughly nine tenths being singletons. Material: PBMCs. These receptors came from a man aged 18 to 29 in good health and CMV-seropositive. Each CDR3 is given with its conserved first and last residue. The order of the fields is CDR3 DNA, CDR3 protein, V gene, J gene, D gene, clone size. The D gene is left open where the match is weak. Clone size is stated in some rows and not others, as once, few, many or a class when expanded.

CDR3nt: TGTGCCAGCAGATCGACAGGGTTGAGTTATTCACCCCTCCACTTT
CDR3aa: CASRSTGLSYSPLHF
v_gene: TRBV6-5
j_gene: TRBJ1-6
d_gene: TRBD1
abundance: -

CDR3nt: TGCGGGGTGGGGAGGCAAGAGACCCAGTACTTC
CDR3aa: CGVGRQETQYF
v_gene: TRBV20-1
j_gene: TRBJ2-5
d_gene: -
abundance: -

CDR3nt: TGTGCCAGCAGTTTAGGGGGGGCGAGCGAGCAGTACTTC
CDR3aa: CASSLGGASEQYF
v_gene: TRBV27
j_gene: TRBJ2-7
d_gene: -
abundance: -

CDR3nt: TGTGCCAGCGCACTAAGCATAACCACGACGGGCTACACCTTC
CDR3aa: CASALSITTTGYTF
v_gene: TRBV19
j_gene: TRBJ1-2
d_gene: -
abundance: -

CDR3nt: TGCGCCAGCAGCGAGGGTGGCGGGGGTTCACCCCTCCACTTT
CDR3aa: CASSEGGGGSPLHF
v_gene: TRBV5-1
j_gene: TRBJ1-6
d_gene: -
abundance: -

CDR3nt: TGTGCCAGTACCCCGACTGGACAGGGGGGTAACGAGCAGTACTTC
CDR3aa: CASTPTGQGGNEQYF
v_gene: TRBV19
j_gene: TRBJ2-7
d_gene: TRBD1
abundance: -

CDR3nt: TGTGCCAGCAGCTTAGAAGGGACAGGGGATTACGAGCAGTACTTC
CDR3aa: CASSLEGTGDYEQYF
v_gene: TRBV11-2
j_gene: TRBJ2-7
d_gene: TRBD1
abundance: -

CDR3nt: TGCGCCAGCAGCTTGGGGAGTACCTACAATGAGCAGTTCTTC
CDR3aa: CASSLGSTYNEQFF
v_gene: TRBV5-1
j_gene: TRBJ2-1
d_gene: -
abundance: -

CDR3nt: TGTGCCAGCCGCCTGGGACAGAACTATAATTCACCCCTCCACTTT
CDR3aa: CASRLGQNYNSPLHF
v_gene: TRBV2
j_gene: TRBJ1-6
d_gene: TRBD1
abundance: -

CDR3nt: TGTGCCAGCAGTTTATCCCCACAGGGGTTCTATGGCTACACCTTC
CDR3aa: CASSLSPQGFYGYTF
v_gene: TRBV27
j_gene: TRBJ1-2
d_gene: TRBD1
abundance: -

CDR3nt: TGTGCCAGCAGTTTGAGGTCCCTGATTACATCCACCTCCGAGCAGTACTTC
CDR3aa: CASSLRSLITSTSEQYF
v_gene: TRBV28
j_gene: TRBJ2-7
d_gene: -
abundance: -

CDR3nt: TGTGCCAGTAGTGACCCCATTTCGGGGAGGAACACTGAAGCTTTCTTT
CDR3aa: CASSDPISGRNTEAFF
v_gene: TRBV19
j_gene: TRBJ1-1
d_gene: -
abundance: -

CDR3nt: TGTGCCAGCAGCTCCTCACGATTGACAGGGGACGAGCAGTACTTC
CDR3aa: CASSSSRLTGDEQYF
v_gene: TRBV7-9
j_gene: TRBJ2-7
d_gene: TRBD1
abundance: -

CDR3nt: TGTGCCAGCAGCCCGCGGGAGTACCAAGAGACCCAGTACTTC
CDR3aa: CASSPREYQETQYF
v_gene: TRBV7-9
j_gene: TRBJ2-5
d_gene: TRBD2
abundance: -

CDR3nt: TGTGCCAGCAGTGACGTCGGACAGACTGCCCTAATCTACGAGCAGTACTTC
CDR3aa: CASSDVGQTALIYEQYF
v_gene: TRBV6-1
j_gene: TRBJ2-7
d_gene: -
abundance: -

CDR3nt: TGTGCCAGCAGCTTACCGGCAGGGGCCGGGGGGAATGAGCAGTTCTTC
CDR3aa: CASSLPAGAGGNEQFF
v_gene: TRBV7-9
j_gene: TRBJ2-1
d_gene: -
abundance: -

CDR3nt: TGTGCCAGCAGTTCTCTCGCGGGCTTCAATCAGCCCCAGCATTTT
CDR3aa: CASSSLAGFNQPQHF
v_gene: TRBV6-5
j_gene: TRBJ1-5
d_gene: -
abundance: -

CDR3nt: TGTGCCAGCAGGCCGCTGGAGGCTAATAGCAATGAGCAGTTCTTC
CDR3aa: CASRPLEANSNEQFF
v_gene: TRBV27
j_gene: TRBJ2-1
d_gene: -
abundance: once

CDR3nt: TGTGCCATCAGCAGGGTAAATCAGCCCCAGCATTTT
CDR3aa: CAISRVNQPQHF
v_gene: TRBV10-3
j_gene: TRBJ1-5
d_gene: -
abundance: -

CDR3nt: TGTGCCAGCAGCTTAGAGGGACAGAAAGCTAACTATGGCTACACCTTC
CDR3aa: CASSLEGQKANYGYTF
v_gene: TRBV7-9
j_gene: TRBJ1-2
d_gene: TRBD1
abundance: -

CDR3nt: TGTGCCAGCAGTGAAAGGAGGCTTAATGAAAAACTGTTTTTT
CDR3aa: CASSERRLNEKLFF
v_gene: TRBV6-1
j_gene: TRBJ1-4
d_gene: -
abundance: -

CDR3nt: TGTGCCAGCAGCTTGGCCCCCTCTGGGGCGGTCGCGCAGTATTTT
CDR3aa: CASSLAPSGAVAQYF
v_gene: TRBV5-6
j_gene: TRBJ2-3
d_gene: -
abundance: -

CDR3nt: TGTGCCAGCCAGACCGGGGACTTCGAATCACCCCTCCACTTT
CDR3aa: CASQTGDFESPLHF
v_gene: TRBV2
j_gene: TRBJ1-6
d_gene: -
abundance: few

CDR3nt: TGTGCCAGCAGCCAAGGGGACAGGAAGAACACTGAAGCTTTCTTT
CDR3aa: CASSQGDRKNTEAFF
v_gene: TRBV4-2
j_gene: TRBJ1-1
d_gene: TRBD1
abundance: -

CDR3nt: TGTGCCAGCAGTCTAGACAGCGAAATGAACACTGAAGCTTTCTTT
CDR3aa: CASSLDSEMNTEAFF
v_gene: TRBV6-6
j_gene: TRBJ1-1
d_gene: -
abundance: -

CDR3nt: TGTGCCAGTAGTCCACAGGGTTTCAATCAGCCCCAGCATTTT
CDR3aa: CASSPQGFNQPQHF
v_gene: TRBV19
j_gene: TRBJ1-5
d_gene: -
abundance: -

CDR3nt: TGTGCCAGCAGCGTAGTCGGGGTGACTGGCTACACCTTC
CDR3aa: CASSVVGVTGYTF
v_gene: TRBV9
j_gene: TRBJ1-2
d_gene: -
abundance: -

CDR3nt: TGTGCCAGCAGTGCAGACAGGGTCTATGGCTACACCTTC
CDR3aa: CASSADRVYGYTF
v_gene: TRBV6-1
j_gene: TRBJ1-2
d_gene: TRBD1
abundance: -

CDR3nt: TGTGCCAGCAGCGGTGGGGCTGCCTGTTGGTTC
CDR3aa: CASSGGAACWF
v_gene: TRBV2
j_gene: TRBJ2-7
d_gene: -
abundance: few

CDR3nt: TGCGCCAGCAGCCAGAGGGAGGACTCCCTTTCACCCCTCCACTTT
CDR3aa: CASSQREDSLSPLHF
v_gene: TRBV4-1
j_gene: TRBJ1-6
d_gene: -
abundance: few

CDR3nt: TGTGCCAGCAGCTCTGGAGCGGGGGATGCAGATACGCAGTATTTT
CDR3aa: CASSSGAGDADTQYF
v_gene: TRBV5-4
j_gene: TRBJ2-3
d_gene: TRBD2
abundance: -

CDR3nt: TGCGCCAGCAGCTTGCTACAGGGAGGCACAGATACGCAGTATTTT
CDR3aa: CASSLLQGGTDTQYF
v_gene: TRBV5-1
j_gene: TRBJ2-3
d_gene: -
abundance: -

CDR3nt: TGTGCCAGTACGGCAGGAATCTCCTACGAGCAGTACTTC
CDR3aa: CASTAGISYEQYF
v_gene: TRBV19
j_gene: TRBJ2-7
d_gene: -
abundance: -

CDR3nt: TGTGCCAGCAGTGAAAGGACAGGGAAATTTGTTGGCTACACCTTC
CDR3aa: CASSERTGKFVGYTF
v_gene: TRBV2
j_gene: TRBJ1-2
d_gene: TRBD1
abundance: -